This T cell receptor (beta chain) stems from a study of long-term antiretroviral therapy in people with HIV. Study-wide background: About a decade before 2015, the earliest samples were taken when ART was typically delayed. Study-level findings and limits: Clones with expansion before ART led the repertoire at all time points. It was observed that HIV repertoires exhibited narrower CDR3 length ranges than controls.

Researchers ran immunoSEQ v3.0 at survey level. Measured with immunoSEQ multiplex PCR; TCRdb has only the in-frame clones, and not every one. The data contain around 30,000 clones, about 85% of them singletons. Concerning this clone itself: What it recognizes is unknown.

Amounts of 1-10 million cryopreserved PBMC were held in the samples before DNA extraction. The input for sequencing was unsorted PBMCs, taken 2.3 years after starting antiretroviral therapy. This clonotype was obtained from a man aged 35 to 55 with HIV.

The CDR3: CASGSGEAEAFF. The CDR3 DNA sequence: TGTGCCAGCGGTAGTGGGGAGGCGGAGGCTTTCTTT. The V call is TRBV2, the J call TRBJ1-1, with D unresolved. The CDR3 loop spans 12 amino acids. The V end was cut by 8 bases, the J end by 11 bases, with 18 bases between. In germline, CDR1 is SNHLY, CDR2 FYNNEI.